What follows describes a single T cell receptor beta chain. This entry is derived from a study of T cells in Graves' hyperthyroidism and ophthalmopathy. Exclusion of patients followed from uncontrolled infection, other autoimmune disease, pregnancy or lactation. Together with thyroid ultrasound, orbital computed tomography, serum thyroxine and TRAb, clinical symptoms were used for diagnoses. Cells are PBMCs isolated from around 10 ml of fresh blood. This CDR3 contains 14 residues. Germline V gene lookup returns CDR1 DFQATT and CDR2 SNEGSKA (reference sequence). The J segment lost 3 bases and the V segment lost 5 bases, leaving 6 bases of the junction unmatched. Amplification of TCR beta CDR3 regions was performed using RNA transcripts as template. HTBI primers were used for first-round RT-PCR of the TCR CDR3. TCRdb passed the multiplex PCR reads through MiXCR, listing each CDR3 protein once. The sample lists 490,000 or so distinct CDR3 sequences; about 20% were seen once.

The sample consisted of blood. This TCR was sampled from a man aged 35 to 55 with Graves' ophthalmopathy. This chain joins TRBV20-1 and TRBJ2-7; 11 bases match TRBD2. Here the CDR3 DNA reads TGCAGTGCTGGACCTAGCGGGAGGCACTACGAGCAGTACTTC. Translated, it gives CSAGPSGRHYEQYF.